The 22 T cell receptor beta chains below come from one sample, sequenced in a study of blood T cell repertoires in COVID-19. Some clones are missing from TCRdb's copy, which holds only in-frame ones; the method was immunoSEQ multiplex PCR. The sample holds about 110,000 clones, about two thirds seen once. Material for sequencing was peripheral blood. The origin of the receptors is a human donor with acute or convalescent COVID-19. The donor label of this sample is uncertain.

The chain joins TRBV24-1 to TRBJ2-1, with D possibly being TRBD2 (6 bases). Trimming pared 2 bases from V and 2 bases from J, leaving 9 bases between. This CDR3 spans 15 amino acids. CDR1 is KGHDR and CDR2 is SFDVKD in the germline V gene. CDR3 loop: CATSDWGDPYNEQFF. The CDR3, as DNA: TGTGCCACCAGTGATTGGGGGGACCCCTACAATGAGCAGTTCTTC.

This clone was observed a few times. CDR3 residues: CASSPTGADTQYF. DNA for the CDR3: TGTGCCAGCAGTCCTACAGGGGCAGATACGCAGTATTTT. V and J are TRBV7-3 and TRBJ2-3; 7 bases are shared with TRBD1. J was trimmed by 4 bases and V by 6 bases; bases with no gene match: 4. Germline CDR1 reads SGHTA; CDR2 reads FQGTGA. The CDR3 consists of 13 residues.

This clone came up a few times. The V call is TRBV27, the J call TRBJ1-6; 7 bases agree with TRBD1. Trimming took 1 base from V and 0 from J; bases not matched to a gene: 3. This CDR3 is built from 17 residues. Germline assignment: CDR1 MNHEY and CDR2 SMNVEV (reference sequence). The CDR3 sequence is CASSLWGTVSYNSPLHF. CDR3 DNA: TGTGCCAGCAGTTTATGGGGGACAGTCTCCTATAATTCACCCCTCCACTTT.

The chain recombines TRBV9 with TRBJ2-3; perhaps TRBD2 as D (5 bases). Germline V gene sequence: CDR1 SGDLS, CDR2 YYNGEE. The V gene lost 1 base and the J gene lost 4 bases, with 7 bases spanning the gap. The CDR3 contains 13 residues. CDR3: CASSVSGADTQYF. CDR3 DNA sequence: TGTGCCAGCAGCGTAAGCGGCGCAGATACGCAGTATTTT.

V and J are TRBV24-1 and TRBJ1-5, with a weak D call TRBD1 (5 bases). Germline V CDR1 and CDR2: KGHDR, SFDVKD. V was cut by 6 bases and J by 0 bases, with 11 bases left in between. The CDR3 covers 15 residues. The CDR3 nucleotides read TGTGCCACCAGTCCGGGGGGGTATAGCAATCAGCCCCAGCATTTT. As protein: CATSPGGYSNQPQHF.

In its sample, this clone was seen a few times. The chain has TRBV11-2 and TRBJ2-7, with 9 nucleotides matching TRBD1. Germline CDR1 SGHAT, CDR2 FQNNGV. Trimming took 1 base from V and 6 from J; bases not matched to a gene: 7. CDR3 size: 15 residues. The CDR3 sequence: CASSLAGQGIIEQYV. CDR3 nucleotides: TGTGCCAGCAGCTTAGCGGGACAGGGTATAATCGAGCAGTACGTC.

This clone was seen a few times. This chain links TRBV2 with TRBJ1-2, with TRBD1 matching over 7 bases. The CDR3 totals 13 residues. The V gene's germline CDR1 is SNHLY and CDR2 FYNNEI. V was pared by 10 bases and J by 0 bases, with 5 bases of the junction left unmatched. The CDR3 DNA follows: TGTGCCAACGACAGGGCGGCTAACTATGGCTACACCTTC. Translated: CANDRAANYGYTF.

V and J are TRBV6-5 and TRBJ2-4; 7 bases line up with TRBD2. The CDR3 contains 16 residues. V lost 2 bases and J lost 1; bases outside the gene matches: 5. Looked up from germline, CDR1 is MNHEY and CDR2 is SVGAGI. CDR3 sequence reads: CASSYGGVGAKNIQYF. Here the CDR3 DNA reads TGTGCCAGCAGTTACGGGGGGGTAGGGGCCAAAAACATTCAGTACTTC.

On this clone itself: Other DNA sequences in the same sample also yield this CDR3. The gene calls are TRBV5-1 and TRBJ1-1; D is unclear. CDR3 length: 13 amino acids. The germline V gene encodes CDR1 SGHRS and CDR2 YFSETQ. V dropped 0 bases and J dropped 0 bases, with 3 bases sitting between them. CDR3 bases: TGCGCCAGCAGCTTGGACATGAACACTGAAGCTTTCTTT. This encodes CASSLDMNTEAFF.

The rearrangement links TRBV5-8 to TRBJ1-1; D uncertain. Germline values: CDR1 SGHTS, CDR2 YDEGEE. CDR3 length: 14 residues. Trimming cost V 2 bases and J 4 bases, with 12 bases left between them. CDR3 sequence: CASSFNRRGTEAFF. The CDR3 DNA reads as TGTGCCAGCAGCTTTAATAGGCGGGGCACTGAAGCTTTCTTT.

By share, this clone counts as medium-sized. The V call is TRBV27, the J call TRBJ2-2; the match to TRBD2 covers 9 bases. The CDR3 loop spans 16 amino acids. With V trimmed by 4 bases and J by 2 bases, 5 bases remained unmatched. CDR1 and CDR2 from the germline V gene are MNHEY and SMNVEV (reference sequence). The DNA for the CDR3 is TGTGCCAGCAGTTCCCTAGCGGGGATCAACACCGGGGAGCTGTTTTTT. Amino acids: CASSSLAGINTGELFF.

The chain combines TRBV11-3 with TRBJ2-5; 7 positions match TRBD1. The CDR3 is 17 amino acids. V lost 0 bases to trimming and J lost 7 bases; unmatched junction nucleotides: 14. CDR1 SGHNT and CDR2 YENEEA come from the germline V gene. In DNA, the CDR3 is TGTGCCAGCAGCTTAGATGCCCCGGTGACAGGGCGGGCGACCCAGTACTTC. Translation: CASSLDAPVTGRATQYF. The full variable domain, in which reference TRBV11-3 and TRBJ2-5 provide the parts outside the CDR3, is EAGVVQSPRYKIIEKKQPVAFWCNPISGHNTLYWYLQNLGQGPELLIRYENEEAVDDSQLPKDRFSAERLKGVDSTLKIQPAELGDSAVYLCASSLDAPVTGRATQYFGPGTRLLVL.

The CDR3 coding sequence is TGTGCCAGCAGCAATGGTCTAGCGGGGAGCCCCCCGGCGGGGGAGCAGTACTTC. Protein sequence: CASSNGLAGSPPAGEQYF. The chain employs TRBV21-1 and TRBJ2-7; whether TRBD2, the table's D call, matches the DNA was not checked. TRBV21-1 is labeled a pseudogene. CDR3 length: 18 amino acids.

The chain employs TRBV6-5 and TRBJ2-3, with 8 nucleotides matching TRBD2. The V gene's germline CDR1 is MNHEY and CDR2 SVGAGI. The junction had 5 bases not matched to a gene; V was cut back by 7 bases and J by 2 bases. The CDR3 spans 14 residues. This CDR3 is CASTGGGLTDTQYF. As DNA, the CDR3 is TGTGCCAGCACAGGCGGGGGGCTCACAGATACGCAGTATTTT.

This chain uses TRBV5-1 with TRBJ1-2; 7 bases are a match to TRBD1. This CDR3 spans 13 amino acids. Germline V lookup: CDR1 SGHRS, CDR2 YFSETQ. Trimming took 3 bases from V and 8 from J; bases not matched to a gene: 7. The CDR3 region is CASSSHQGDGYTF. The CDR3 DNA sequence: TGCGCCAGCAGCTCCCACCAGGGGGACGGCTACACCTTC.

The chain couples TRBV19 to TRBJ1-4; D is unresolved. V was shortened by 4 bases and J by 2 bases, with 14 bases between the two germline ends. This CDR3 region has 16 residues. Germline-derived CDR1 and CDR2 are LNHDA and SQIVND (reference sequence). CDR3 sequence: CASSSRLTTTNEKLFF. CDR3 in DNA: TGTGCCAGTAGTAGCCGACTTACCACGACTAATGAAAAACTGTTTTTT.

The chain links TRBV6-2 or TRBV6-3 to TRBJ2-7, with 10 bases fitting TRBD2. V was clipped by 0 bases and J by 4 bases; unmatched bases: 9. CDR3 length: 17 residues. In germline, CDR1 is MNHEY, CDR2 SVGEGT. The CDR3 coding sequence is TGTGCCAGCAGTTACTCGATTAGCGGGGGGCCGCTATACGAGCAGTACTTC. It is translated as CASSYSISGGPLYEQYF.

J is TRBJ1-4 and V is TRBV27; a possible D gene is TRBD1 (5 bases). The CDR3 loop spans 15 amino acids. Germline V lookup: CDR1 MNHEY, CDR2 SMNVEV (reference sequence). The ends were cut back, 6 bases at V and 0 bases at J, with 11 bases in the middle. CDR3 nucleotides: TGTGCCAGCAGGTCAGGGCAATCAACTAATGAAAAACTGTTTTTT. Translating gives CASRSGQSTNEKLFF.

The rearrangement uses TRBV6-5 and TRBJ1-2, with 7 nucleotides matching TRBD1. Germline loops: CDR1 MNHEY, CDR2 SVGAGI. The CDR3 loop spans 15 amino acids. With 6 bases clipped from V and 4 bases from J, the junction kept 11 bases outside the gene matches. This CDR3 is CASSPGQATVYGYTF. CDR3 nucleotides: TGTGCCAGCAGCCCCGGACAGGCTACCGTCTATGGCTACACCTTC.

This clone came up once. This chain joins TRBV5-1 and TRBJ2-5; D unresolved. CDR1 is SGHRS and CDR2 is YFSETQ in the germline V gene. Trimming removed 4 bases at V and 5 bases at J, with 6 bases between. The CDR3 consists of 11 residues. CDR3 loop: CASSIEETQYF. The CDR3 DNA reads TGCGCCAGCAGCATAGAGGAGACCCAGTACTTC.

This sequence joins TRBV18 and TRBJ2-7, with D unclear. Per the germline V gene, CDR1 is KGHSH and CDR2 is LQKENI. The CDR3 covers 14 residues. Trimming stripped 1 base from V and 2 bases from J, with 9 bases between. CDR3 coding DNA: TGTGCCAGCTCACCACAGAGTACAGCCTACGAGCAGTACGTC. Protein: CASSPQSTAYEQYV.

The V and J genes are TRBV3-1 (or the pseudogene TRBV3-2) and TRBJ2-5, with D possibly TRBD1 on 8 matching bases. Between the trimmed V and J ends, which lost 4 bases and 5 bases, there was a span of 17 bases. The CDR3 spans 15 residues. Germline loops: CDR1 LGHDT, CDR2 YNNKEL (reference sequence). For the CDR3, the DNA is TGTGCCAGCAGCCGCCTCAGGGGGCGGGAGGAGACCCAGTACTTC. As protein: CASSRLRGREETQYF.